Following are 30 T cell receptor beta chains from one sample sequenced in a study of CD8 T cells in ankylosing spondylitis. Study results and limitations: Ankylosing spondylitis blood seemed to carry a telltale TCR beta motif made of several highly homologous variants.

Via MiXCR, TCRdb re-called the 5' RACE reads, giving one row per CDR3 protein. The data show fewer than 550,000 distinct CDR3 sequences, with over 4% seen just once and under 4.5% held by the top ten. No cognate antigen is known for these TCRs. Material for sequencing was blood, either unsorted or a sorted T cell fraction (not recorded which). Receptors originate from a male donor with ankylosing spondylitis.

This clonotype was detected many times. The chain recombines TRBV15 with TRBJ2-6; D is unclear. Germline V gives CDR1 LNHNV, CDR2 YYDKDF (reference sequence). Deletions cut 8 bases from V and 1 base from J, with 9 bases between. This CDR3 is built from 14 residues. For the CDR3, the DNA is TGTGCCACCTCCTCGTTTTCTGGGGCCAACGTCCTGACTTTC. It yields the protein CATSSFSGANVLTF.

This clonotype was observed at least ten times. The V and J genes are TRBV12-3 or TRBV12-4 and TRBJ1-2; D uncertain. This CDR3 is 13 amino acids long. V was shortened by 8 bases and J by 1 base, with 11 bases between the two germline ends. CDR3 bases: TGTGCCAGCCGATTCAGAAGTAACTATGGCTACACCTTC. Translation: CASRFRSNYGYTF.

This clonotype was seen many times. This sequence joins TRBV2 and TRBJ2-5; 8 nucleotides line up with TRBD1. Germline-derived CDR1 and CDR2 are SNHLY and FYNNEI. With 5 bases clipped from V and 2 bases from J, the junction kept 4 bases outside the gene matches. The CDR3 loop spans 14 amino acids. CDR3 sequence (DNA): TGTGCCAGCAGTTGGACAGGGCCTCAAGAGACCCAGTACTTC. Translation gives CASSWTGPQETQYF.

Many counts were recorded for this clonotype. This chain uses TRBV20-1 with TRBJ2-7; D possibly corresponds to TRBD1 (5 bases). Germline values: CDR1 DFQATT, CDR2 SNEGSKA (reference sequence). The CDR3 totals 14 residues. V lost 1 base and J 3 bases, leaving 13 bases between the germline ends. The DNA of the CDR3 is TGCAGTGCTAGAGGTGGGGCCAACATCTACGAGCAGTACTTC. This gives the protein CSARGGANIYEQYF.

The rearrangement links TRBV6-1 to TRBJ2-2; D call uncertain. With 6 bases removed from V and 4 bases from J, the gap between germline ends came to 12 bases. Germline V gene lookup returns CDR1 MNHNS and CDR2 SASEGT. This CDR3 has 14 amino acids. Written as DNA, the CDR3 is TGTGCCAGCAGGAAGGACCATGGCACCGGGGAGCTGTTTTTT. The encoded protein is CASRKDHGTGELFF.

Ten or more counts support this clonotype. The chain joins TRBV20-1 to TRBJ2-1, with TRBD2 matching over 8 bases. The CDR3 totals 13 residues. The germline gives CDR1 DFQATT, CDR2 SNEGSKA (reference sequence). CDR3 DNA sequence: TGCAGACCGAGCGGGAGCTCCTACAATGAGCAGTTCTTC. Its translation is CRPSGSSYNEQFF.

In this sample, this clonotype turned up many times. The rearrangement links TRBV5-5 to TRBJ2-5; D might be TRBD1 (6 bases). Germline CDR1 is SGHKS and CDR2 is YYEKEE (reference sequence). V gave up 6 bases and J gave up 4 bases, with 19 bases separating them. The CDR3 spans 15 residues. The CDR3 coding sequence is TGTGCCAGCATTTCCATCGGCAGGGGTGGAGAGACCCAGTACTTC. It codes for CASISIGRGGETQYF.

The rearrangement uses TRBV10-3 and TRBJ2-1; weak D call: TRBD1 (6 bases). Trimming removed 4 bases at V and 4 bases at J, with 17 bases between. The CDR3 contains 16 residues. CDR1 is ENHRY and CDR2 is SYGVKD in the germline V gene. CDR3 loop: CAISGDSGQLYNEQFF. CDR3 bases: TGTGCCATCAGTGGCGACTCAGGACAGCTATACAATGAGCAGTTCTTC.

V is TRBV28 and J is TRBJ2-7; the D gene is possibly TRBD2 (5 bases). Trimming shortened V by 4 bases and J by 0 bases, and 16 bases separated the two germline ends. Per germline, CDR1 MDHEN and CDR2 SYDVKM. The CDR3 consists of 16 residues. The CDR3 reads CASSSSTPGISYEQYF. The DNA of the CDR3 is TGTGCCAGCAGTTCCTCGACCCCCGGGATCTCCTACGAGCAGTACTTC. Full variable domain (rest looked up from reference TRBV28 and TRBJ2-7): DVKVTQSSRYLVKRTGEKVFLECVQDMDHENMFWYRQDPGLGLRLIYFSYDVKMKEKGDIPEGYSVSREKKERFSLILESASTNQTSMYLCASSSSTPGISYEQYFGPGTRLTVT.

This clonotype was counted ten times or more. The chain carries TRBV6-4 and TRBJ2-3; D not certain. This CDR3 is built from 16 residues. Trimming took off 4 bases at V and 0 bases at J, with 14 bases between the two ends. Germline V gene sequence: CDR1 MRHNA, CDR2 SNTAGT. CDR3 in amino acids: CASSATVVPSTDTQYF. In nucleotides, the CDR3 is TGTGCCAGCAGTGCCACGGTTGTCCCCAGCACAGATACGCAGTATTTT.

This clonotype was picked up many times. V usage is TRBV5-1 and J usage is TRBJ2-7; D is unresolved. There are 15 residues in the CDR3. Germline V gene sequence: CDR1 SGHRS, CDR2 YFSETQ. V was shortened by 3 bases and J by 6 bases, with 19 bases between the two germline ends. The CDR3 spells CASSSLEGYFSEQYF. CDR3 DNA: TGCGCCAGCAGCTCCCTTGAAGGGTACTTTTCCGAGCAGTACTTC.

This clonotype has just a few counts. The J gene is TRBJ2-7, the V gene TRBV20-1; D might be TRBD2 (6 bases). V was shortened by 5 bases and J by 4 bases, with 18 bases between the two germline ends. The CDR3 has 14 amino acids. CDR1 and CDR2 (germline): DFQATT, SNEGSKA (reference sequence). The CDR3 nucleotides are TGCAGTGCTCTTTATGGGACTCGACGGTACGAGCAGTACTTC. Translated, it gives CSALYGTRRYEQYF.

This clonotype has more than one count but fewer than ten. The chain has TRBV5-1 and TRBJ2-7, with a possible D match to TRBD2 (6 bases). The CDR3 extends over 16 amino acids. Per germline, CDR1 SGHRS and CDR2 YFSETQ. V dropped 0 bases and J dropped 0 bases, with 13 bases sitting between them. The CDR3 reads CASSLEASENSYEQYF. The CDR3, as DNA: TGCGCCAGCAGCTTGGAGGCTAGCGAGAACTCCTACGAGCAGTACTTC.

This chain connects TRBV6-2 or TRBV6-3 to TRBJ2-7; D might be TRBD1 (6 bases). Germline assignment: CDR1 MNHEY and CDR2 SVGEGT. Trimming cost V 3 bases and J 4 bases, with 16 bases left between them. This CDR3 has 15 amino acids. DNA for the CDR3: TGTGCCAGCAGTTATAGGGGGACCACTACTTACGAGCAGTACTTC. It specifies CASSYRGTTTYEQYF.

This clonotype appeared many times. V usage is TRBV12-3 or TRBV12-4 and J usage is TRBJ1-6; D is unclear. The length of the CDR3 is 15 residues. The V end lost 2 bases, the J end lost 0 bases, and 5 bases lay between the germline ends. CDR3 sequence (DNA): TGTGCCAGCAGTTTAAAGCTCTCCTATAATTCACCCCTCCACTTT. It encodes CASSLKLSYNSPLHF.

This clonotype was detected ten times or more. The CDR3 is CASSLGQGAGNTEAFF. The CDR3 bases are TGTGCCAGCAGTCTCGGACAGGGGGCAGGGAACACTGAAGCTTTCTTT. The rearrangement links TRBV6-1 to TRBJ1-1; 11 positions match TRBD1. With V trimmed by 5 bases and J by 1 base, 6 bases remained unmatched. This CDR3 is built from 16 residues. The germline V gene encodes CDR1 MNHNS and CDR2 SASEGT.

This clonotype showed up many times. V and J are TRBV9 and TRBJ1-2; no firm D call. The CDR3 is 13 amino acids. The V gene lost 5 bases and the J gene lost 0 bases, with 8 bases spanning the gap. The V gene's germline CDR1 is SGDLS and CDR2 YYNGEE. CDR3 in amino acids: CASSGNPNYGYTF. CDR3 bases: TGTGCCAGCAGTGGAAACCCTAACTATGGCTACACCTTC.

This clonotype was recorded at least ten times. The CDR3 DNA reads as TGTGCCAGCAGTGACAAACACTGGGAGACCCAGTACTTC. Translation gives CASSDKHWETQYF. The J gene is TRBJ2-5, the V gene TRBV7-9; no clear D. Trimming left V 6 bases short and J 5 bases short, with 13 bases between. Germline V lookup: CDR1 SEHNR, CDR2 FQNEAQ (reference sequence). The CDR3 extends over 13 amino acids.

This clonotype showed up many times. V and J are TRBV18 and TRBJ2-1; 13 bases line up with TRBD2. Trimming cost V 3 bases and J 6 bases; bases outside gene matches: 2. Germline V gives CDR1 KGHSH, CDR2 LQKENI. CDR3 length: 15 amino acids. The CDR3 loop reads CASSPGLAGSNEQFF. In DNA form, the CDR3 reads TGTGCCAGCTCACCGGGACTAGCGGGGTCCAATGAGCAGTTCTTC.

The table lists this clonotype with many counts. In nucleotides, the CDR3 is TGTGCCAGCAGCCACACCGGGACAGTATACGAGCAGTACTTC. This translates into CASSHTGTVYEQYF. The chain employs TRBV7-8 and TRBJ2-7; 7 nucleotides agree with TRBD1. The germline V gene has CDR1 SGHVS and CDR2 FQNEAQ. The CDR3 runs to 14 residues. The junction had 8 bases not matched to a gene; V was cut back by 5 bases and J by 4 bases. Full variable domain (missing parts from reference TRBV7-8 and TRBJ2-7): GAGVSQSPRYKVAKRGQDVALRCDPISGHVSLFWYQQALGQGPEFLTYFQNEAQLDKSGLPSDRFFAERPEGSVSTLKIQRTQQEDSAVYLCASSHTGTVYEQYFGPGTRLTVT.

This clonotype was observed at least ten times. The V call is TRBV5-1, the J call TRBJ2-1; 9 nucleotides align to TRBD2. From germline, CDR1 is SGHRS and CDR2 YFSETQ. V gave up 1 base and J gave up 7 bases; unmatched junction bases: 6. This CDR3 has 15 amino acids. CDR3 bases: TGCGCCAGCAGCTTGACGACTAGCGGCCTTAATGAGCAGTTCTTC. Translating it yields CASSLTTSGLNEQFF.

This clonotype was detected many times. The CDR3 spells CASSLRRRRQGEGQPQHF. The DNA of the CDR3 is TGTGCCAGCAGTTTACGACGCCGAAGACAGGGGGAGGGTCAGCCCCAGCATTTT. V usage is TRBV6-2 or TRBV6-3 and J usage is TRBJ1-5; 9 positions agree with TRBD1. The CDR3 has 18 amino acids. The J segment lost 6 bases and the V segment lost 4 bases, leaving 16 bases of the junction unmatched. Germline CDR1 MNHEY, CDR2 SVGEGT.

V is TRBV20-1 and J is TRBJ2-3, with D maybe TRBD1 (7 bases). V was shortened by 4 bases and J by 4 bases, with 12 bases between the two germline ends. The CDR3 contains 13 residues. Germline V lookup: CDR1 DFQATT, CDR2 SNEGSKA (reference sequence). Here the CDR3 reads CSATRGVADTQYF. The CDR3 DNA sequence: TGCAGTGCTACCAGGGGGGTCGCAGATACGCAGTATTTT.

The rearrangement links TRBV4-1 to TRBJ1-2; 9 nucleotides align to TRBD1. The CDR3 is 14 amino acids. Trimming took 4 bases from V and 5 from J; bases not matched to a gene: 5. CDR1 MGHRA and CDR2 YSYEKL come from the germline V gene. CDR3 DNA sequence: TGCGCCAGCAGCCCCGGGACAGGGCAATATGGCTACACCTTC. Protein sequence: CASSPGTGQYGYTF.

Many counts were recorded for this clonotype. V gene TRBV7-3 combines with J gene TRBJ2-3; either TRBD1 or TRBD2 may fit D (6 bases each). There are 17 residues in the CDR3. Trimming took 2 bases from V and 0 from J, leaving 15 bases between them. The germline V gene has CDR1 SGHTA and CDR2 FQGTGA. The DNA for the CDR3 is TGTGCCAGCAGCTTACGAGTCGGGGGCTCGAGCACAGATACGCAGTATTTT. The encoded protein is CASSLRVGGSSTDTQYF.

This clonotype was found many times. The V gene is TRBV5-1, the J gene TRBJ2-2, with 7 positions matching TRBD1. In germline, CDR1 is SGHRS, CDR2 YFSETQ. The CDR3 contains 16 residues. Trimming took 4 bases from V and 3 from J; bases not matched to a gene: 9. DNA of the CDR3: TGCGCCAGCAGCCCGACCACAGGGGCCGACACCGGGGAGCTGTTTTTT. Amino acids: CASSPTTGADTGELFF.

At least ten counts were recorded for this clonotype. This chain joins TRBV7-2 and TRBJ2-2; unclear D gene. V was cut by 5 bases and J by 4 bases, with 11 bases left in between. This CDR3 is 14 amino acids long. In germline, CDR1 is SGHTA, CDR2 FQGNSA. The CDR3 DNA sequence: TGTGCCAGCAGCCCCCATTTAGTCACCGGGGAGCTGTTTTTT. Amino acids: CASSPHLVTGELFF.

This clonotype has a count of ten or more. The chain combines TRBV28 with TRBJ2-7; 7 bases line up with TRBD2. The CDR3 consists of 14 residues. V was pared by 6 bases and J by 4 bases, with 9 bases of the junction left unmatched. CDR1 MDHEN and CDR2 SYDVKM come from the germline V gene. The CDR3 DNA follows: TGTGCCAGCAGAGGAGGGAGGGCAAATTACGAGCAGTACTTC. Translating gives CASRGGRANYEQYF.

This clonotype was detected ten times or more. The genes are TRBV20-1 and TRBJ2-7, with a possible D match to TRBD2 (6 bases). V was pared by 6 bases and J by 7 bases, with 16 bases between. The CDR3 extends over 12 amino acids. CDR1 DFQATT and CDR2 SNEGSKA come from the germline V gene (reference sequence). CDR3 coding DNA: TGCAGTGCGGCGGGGCTTCTGGGGGAGCAGTACTTC. Its protein is CSAAGLLGEQYF.

At least ten counts were recorded for this clonotype. The V gene is TRBV29-1, the J gene TRBJ1-1, with TRBD1 as a possible D gene (6 bases). V dropped 8 bases and J dropped 3 bases, with 13 bases sitting between them. Germline CDR1 reads SQVTM; CDR2 reads ANQGSEA. The CDR3 contains 12 residues. The CDR3 DNA reads TGCAGCAATTCTAGGGGGGACACTGAAGCTTTCTTT. This codes for CSNSRGDTEAFF.